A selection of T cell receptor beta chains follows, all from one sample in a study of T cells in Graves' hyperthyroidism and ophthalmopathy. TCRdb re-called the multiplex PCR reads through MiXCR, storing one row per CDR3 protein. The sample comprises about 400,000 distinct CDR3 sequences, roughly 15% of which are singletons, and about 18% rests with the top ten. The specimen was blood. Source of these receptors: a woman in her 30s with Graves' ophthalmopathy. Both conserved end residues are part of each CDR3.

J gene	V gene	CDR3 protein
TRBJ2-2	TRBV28	CASSLFGQDTGELFF
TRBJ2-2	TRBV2	CASSDPGQGITGELFF
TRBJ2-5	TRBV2	CASSDVGLMETQYF
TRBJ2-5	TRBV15	CATSRDTPGSGVETQYF
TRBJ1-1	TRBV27	CASSLVEGLTEAFF
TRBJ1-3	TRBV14	CASSQDYTFSGNTIYF
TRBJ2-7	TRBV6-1	CASSGGLAHEQYF
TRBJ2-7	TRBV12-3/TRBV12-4	CASRTGAEQYF
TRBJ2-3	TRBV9	CASSDSGDTQYF
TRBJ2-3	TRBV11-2	CASSLGASGGLTDTQYF
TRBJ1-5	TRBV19	CASSDPANSNQPQHF
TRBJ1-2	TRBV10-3	CAIKAPVGTGSSYGYTF
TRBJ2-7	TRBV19	CASSTWTGGHSYEQYF
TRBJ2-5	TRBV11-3	CASSLVNTPGETQYF
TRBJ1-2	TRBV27	CASGTAANYGYTF
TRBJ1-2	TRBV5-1	CASSIPDGIYGYTF
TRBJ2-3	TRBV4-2	CASSQDQAGSATDTQYF
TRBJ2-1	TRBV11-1	CASSFLAGGPGTEQFF
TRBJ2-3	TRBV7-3	CASSSRSTGDTQYF
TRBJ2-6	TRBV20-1	CSAGETDTSGANVLTF
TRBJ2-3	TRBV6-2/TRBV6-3	CASSYFRSGGANTQYF
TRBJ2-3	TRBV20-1	CSARLSAGPDTQYF
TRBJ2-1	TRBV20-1	CSASLAGFEQFF
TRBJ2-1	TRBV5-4	CASSTLFPNEQFF
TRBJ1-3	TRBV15	CATSNSGNTIYF
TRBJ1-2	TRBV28	CASRTLGGFGYTF
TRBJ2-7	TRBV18	CASSLKQGAGYYEQYF
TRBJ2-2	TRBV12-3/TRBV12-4	CASSLSRLLAVDTGELFF
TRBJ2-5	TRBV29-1	CSVVQDGETQYF
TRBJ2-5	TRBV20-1	CSAREGPGETQYF
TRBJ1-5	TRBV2	CASMGAVNQPQHF
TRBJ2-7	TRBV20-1	CSARGLGRSSYEQYF
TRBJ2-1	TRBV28	CASSLYAGSYNEQFF
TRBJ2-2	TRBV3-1	CASSQEAARGYTGELFF
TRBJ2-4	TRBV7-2	CASSASGLAGGSAKNIQYF
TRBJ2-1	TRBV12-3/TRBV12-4	CASSYSGGSYNEQFF
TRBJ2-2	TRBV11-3	CASSPRGPTNTGELFF
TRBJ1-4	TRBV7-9	CASSLEQGAIATNEKLFF
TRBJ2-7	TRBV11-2	CASSLGGTLVEQYF
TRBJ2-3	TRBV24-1	CATSDPDRAGTDTQYF
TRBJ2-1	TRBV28	CASSLLRGTGSFF
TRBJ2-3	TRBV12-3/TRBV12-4	CASTPGGSTDTQYF
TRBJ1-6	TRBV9	CASNRGGSYNSPLHF
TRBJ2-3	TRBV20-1	CSATAGPDTQYF
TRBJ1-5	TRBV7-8	CASSQRGEGNQPQHF
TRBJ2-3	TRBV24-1	CATSDLLFGGTDTQYF
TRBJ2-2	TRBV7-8	CASSLAGTWAGELFF
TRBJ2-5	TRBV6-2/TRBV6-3	CATTQGQKEETQYF
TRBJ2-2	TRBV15	CATSRRPGTVNTGELFF
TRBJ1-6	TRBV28	CASSSGRADPSYNSPLHF
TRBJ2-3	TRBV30	CAWRGAATTEQYF
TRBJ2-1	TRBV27	CASSYVRTRDNEQFF
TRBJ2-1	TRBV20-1	CSAYYLDHEQFF
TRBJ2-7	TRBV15	CATSRVGEQYF
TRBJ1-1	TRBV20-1	CSAGSPGQGADTEAFF
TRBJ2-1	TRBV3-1	CASSQDASYNEQFF
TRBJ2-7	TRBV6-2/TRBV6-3	CASSSILGSDEQYF